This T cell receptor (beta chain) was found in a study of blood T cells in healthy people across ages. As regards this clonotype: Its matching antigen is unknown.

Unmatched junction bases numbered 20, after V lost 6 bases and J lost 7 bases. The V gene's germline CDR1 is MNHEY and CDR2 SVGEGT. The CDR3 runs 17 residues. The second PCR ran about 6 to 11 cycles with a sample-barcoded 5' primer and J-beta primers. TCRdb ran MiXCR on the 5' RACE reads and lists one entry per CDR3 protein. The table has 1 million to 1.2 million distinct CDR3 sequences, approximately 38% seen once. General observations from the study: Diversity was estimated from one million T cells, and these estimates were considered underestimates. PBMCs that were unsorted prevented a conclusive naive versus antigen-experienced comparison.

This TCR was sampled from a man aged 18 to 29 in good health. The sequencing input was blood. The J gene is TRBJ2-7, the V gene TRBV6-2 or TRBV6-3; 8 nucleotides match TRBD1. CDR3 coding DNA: TGTGCCAGCAGCCCCACATATCCGGGACAGGCGGGCAATGAGCAGTACTTC. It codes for CASSPTYPGQAGNEQYF.